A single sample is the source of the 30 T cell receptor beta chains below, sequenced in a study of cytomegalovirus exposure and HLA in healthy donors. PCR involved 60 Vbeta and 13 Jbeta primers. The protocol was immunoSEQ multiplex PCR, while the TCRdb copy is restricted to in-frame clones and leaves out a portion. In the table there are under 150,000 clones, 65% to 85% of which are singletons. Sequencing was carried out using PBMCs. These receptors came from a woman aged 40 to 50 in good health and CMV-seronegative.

The CDR3 here is CASNLAGGNEQFF. In DNA form, the CDR3 reads TGTGCCAGCAATTTAGCGGGAGGGAATGAGCAGTTCTTC. This chain uses TRBV6-5 with TRBJ2-1; TRBD2 aligns across 11 bases. V lost 7 bases, J lost 7 bases, and 3 bases stayed unmatched. This CDR3 spans 13 amino acids. The germline gives CDR1 MNHEY, CDR2 SVGAGI.

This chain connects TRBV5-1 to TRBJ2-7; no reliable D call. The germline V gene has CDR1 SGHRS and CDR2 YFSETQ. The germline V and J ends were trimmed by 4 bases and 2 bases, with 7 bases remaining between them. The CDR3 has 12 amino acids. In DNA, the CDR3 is TGCGCCAGCAGCACTTCTACCTACGAGCAGTACTTC. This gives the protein CASSTSTYEQYF.

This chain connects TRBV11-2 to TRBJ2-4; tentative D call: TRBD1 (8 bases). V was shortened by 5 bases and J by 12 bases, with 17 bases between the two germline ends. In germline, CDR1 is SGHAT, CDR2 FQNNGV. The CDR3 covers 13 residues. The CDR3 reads CASSADREGSQYF. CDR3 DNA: TGTGCCAGCAGCGCGGACAGGGAGGGGAGTCAGTACTTC.

The CDR3 DNA sequence: TGTGCCATCACCGGAGACAGCCTGAACACTGAAGCTTTCTTT. Protein: CAITGDSLNTEAFF. V is TRBV10-3 and J is TRBJ1-1; D possibly corresponds to TRBD1 (5 bases). Germline assignment: CDR1 ENHRY and CDR2 SYGVKD. The CDR3 is 14 amino acids. With 7 bases removed from V and 0 bases from J, the gap between germline ends came to 12 bases.

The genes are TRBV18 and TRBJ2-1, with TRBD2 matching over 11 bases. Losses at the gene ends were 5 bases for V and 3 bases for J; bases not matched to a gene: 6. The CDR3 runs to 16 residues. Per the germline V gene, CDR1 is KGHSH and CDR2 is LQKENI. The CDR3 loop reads CASSKGLAEIYNEQFF. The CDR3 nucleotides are TGTGCCAGCTCAAAGGGACTAGCGGAGATCTACAATGAGCAGTTCTTC.

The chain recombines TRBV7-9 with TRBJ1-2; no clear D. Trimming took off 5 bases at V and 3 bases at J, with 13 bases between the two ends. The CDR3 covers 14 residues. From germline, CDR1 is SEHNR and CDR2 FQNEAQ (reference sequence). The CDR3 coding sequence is TGTGCCAGCAGCCCGGTTTCGGCGGACTATGGCTACACCTTC. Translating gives CASSPVSADYGYTF.

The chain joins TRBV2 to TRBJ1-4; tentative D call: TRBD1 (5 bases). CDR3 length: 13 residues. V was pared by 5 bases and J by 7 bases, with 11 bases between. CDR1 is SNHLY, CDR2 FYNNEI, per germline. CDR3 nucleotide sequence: TGTGCCAGCAGTTCAGGGTGGGGTGAAAAACTGTTTTTT. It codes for CASSSGWGEKLFF.

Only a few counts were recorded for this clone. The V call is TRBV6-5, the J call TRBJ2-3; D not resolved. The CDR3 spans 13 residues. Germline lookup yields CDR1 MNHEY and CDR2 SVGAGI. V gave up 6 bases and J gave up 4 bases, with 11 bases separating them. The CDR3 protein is CASRGDTPDTQYF. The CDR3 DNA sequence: TGTGCCAGCAGGGGTGACACCCCAGATACGCAGTATTTT.

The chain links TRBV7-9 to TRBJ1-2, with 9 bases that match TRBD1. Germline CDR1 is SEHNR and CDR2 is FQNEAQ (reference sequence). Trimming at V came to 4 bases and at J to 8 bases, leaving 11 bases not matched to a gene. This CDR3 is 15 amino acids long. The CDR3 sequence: CASSSGDRDSYGYTF. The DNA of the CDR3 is TGTGCCAGCAGCTCTGGGGACAGGGATTCATACGGCTACACCTTC.

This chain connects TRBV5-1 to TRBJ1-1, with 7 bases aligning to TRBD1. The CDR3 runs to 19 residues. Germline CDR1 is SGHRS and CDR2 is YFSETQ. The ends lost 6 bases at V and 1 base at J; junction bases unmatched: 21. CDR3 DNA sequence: TGCGCCAGCACCAAACATCCCTCCCAAGCCCGGACAGGGAACACTGAAGCTTTCTTT. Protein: CASTKHPSQARTGNTEAFF.

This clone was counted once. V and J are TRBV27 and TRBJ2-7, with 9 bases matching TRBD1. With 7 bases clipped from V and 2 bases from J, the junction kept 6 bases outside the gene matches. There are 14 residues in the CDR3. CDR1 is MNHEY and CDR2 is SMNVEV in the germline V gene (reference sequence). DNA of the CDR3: TGTGCCAGCACCTCCGGGACAGGGCCCTACGAGCAGTACTTC. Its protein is CASTSGTGPYEQYF.

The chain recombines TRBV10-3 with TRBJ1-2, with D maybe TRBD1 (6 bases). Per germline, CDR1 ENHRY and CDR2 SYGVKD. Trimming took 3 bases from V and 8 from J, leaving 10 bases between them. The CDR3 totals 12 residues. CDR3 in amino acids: CAISDSGVGYTF. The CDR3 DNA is TGTGCCATCAGTGACTCAGGGGTCGGCTACACCTTC.

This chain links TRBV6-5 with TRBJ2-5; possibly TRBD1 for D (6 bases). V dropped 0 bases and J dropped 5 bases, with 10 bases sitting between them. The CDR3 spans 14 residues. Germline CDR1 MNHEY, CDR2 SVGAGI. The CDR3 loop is CASSYSGGPETQYF. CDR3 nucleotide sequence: TGTGCCAGCAGTTACTCTGGGGGCCCGGAGACCCAGTACTTC.

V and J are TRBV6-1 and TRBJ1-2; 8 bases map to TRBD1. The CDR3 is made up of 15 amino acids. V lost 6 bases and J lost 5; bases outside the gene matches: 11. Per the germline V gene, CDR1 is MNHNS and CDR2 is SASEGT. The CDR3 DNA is TGTGCCAGCAGACTTCCGGGACAGGACAAGTATGGCTACACCTTC. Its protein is CASRLPGQDKYGYTF.

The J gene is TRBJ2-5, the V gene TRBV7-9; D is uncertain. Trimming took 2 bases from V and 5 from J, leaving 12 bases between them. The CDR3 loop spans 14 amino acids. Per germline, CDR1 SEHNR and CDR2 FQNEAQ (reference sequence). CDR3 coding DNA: TGTGCCAGCAGCTTACTCGTCCAGAGGGAGACCCAGTACTTC. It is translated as CASSLLVQRETQYF.

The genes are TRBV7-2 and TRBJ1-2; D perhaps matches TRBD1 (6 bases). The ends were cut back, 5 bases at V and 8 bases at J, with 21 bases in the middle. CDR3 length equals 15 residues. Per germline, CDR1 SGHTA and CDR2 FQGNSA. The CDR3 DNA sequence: TGTGCCAGCAGCCCCGGACCGCACAGGGATCCCGGCTACACCTTC. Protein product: CASSPGPHRDPGYTF.

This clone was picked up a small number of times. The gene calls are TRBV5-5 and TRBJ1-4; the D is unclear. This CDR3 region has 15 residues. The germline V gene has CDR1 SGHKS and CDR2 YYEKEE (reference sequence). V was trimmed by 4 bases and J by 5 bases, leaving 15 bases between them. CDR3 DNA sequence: TGTGCCAGCAGCGTACCGGGTCTTGAAAATGAAAAACTGTTTTTT. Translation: CASSVPGLENEKLFF.

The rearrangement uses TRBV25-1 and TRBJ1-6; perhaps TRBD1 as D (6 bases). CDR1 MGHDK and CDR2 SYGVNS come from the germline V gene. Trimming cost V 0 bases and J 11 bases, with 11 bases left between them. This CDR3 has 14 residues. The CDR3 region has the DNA TGTGCCAGCAGTGAATATACAGGGACGGCACCCCTCCACTTT. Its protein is CASSEYTGTAPLHF.

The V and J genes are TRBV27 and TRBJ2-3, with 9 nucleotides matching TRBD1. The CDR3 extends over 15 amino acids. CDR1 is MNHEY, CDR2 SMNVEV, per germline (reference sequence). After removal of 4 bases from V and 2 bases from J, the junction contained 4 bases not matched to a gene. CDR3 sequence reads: CASSYRGLHTDTQYF. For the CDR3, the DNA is TGTGCCAGCAGTTACAGGGGGCTTCACACAGATACGCAGTATTTT.

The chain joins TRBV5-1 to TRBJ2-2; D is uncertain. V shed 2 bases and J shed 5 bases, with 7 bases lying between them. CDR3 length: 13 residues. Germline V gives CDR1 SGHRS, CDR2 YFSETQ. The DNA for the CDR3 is TGCGCCAGCAGCTTCACAGATACCGGGGAGCTGTTTTTT. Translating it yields CASSFTDTGELFF. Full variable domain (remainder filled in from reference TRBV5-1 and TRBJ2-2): KAGVTQTPRYLIKTRGQQVTLSCSPISGHRSVSWYQQTPGQGLQFLFEYFSETQRNKGNFPGRFSGRQFSNSRSEMNVSTLELGDSALYLCASSFTDTGELFFGEGSRLTVL.

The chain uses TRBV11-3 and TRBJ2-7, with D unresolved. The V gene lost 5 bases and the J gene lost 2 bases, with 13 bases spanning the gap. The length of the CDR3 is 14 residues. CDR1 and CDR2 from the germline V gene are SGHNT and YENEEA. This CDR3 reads CASSEVGSPYEQYF. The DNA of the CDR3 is TGTGCCAGCAGCGAGGTCGGGTCTCCCTACGAGCAGTACTTC.

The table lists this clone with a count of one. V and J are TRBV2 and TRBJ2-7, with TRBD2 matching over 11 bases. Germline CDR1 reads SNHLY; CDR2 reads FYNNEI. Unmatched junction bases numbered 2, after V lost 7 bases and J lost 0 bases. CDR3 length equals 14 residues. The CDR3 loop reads CASTGLAVSYEQYF. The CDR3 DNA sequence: TGTGCCAGCACGGGACTAGCGGTCTCCTACGAGCAGTACTTC.

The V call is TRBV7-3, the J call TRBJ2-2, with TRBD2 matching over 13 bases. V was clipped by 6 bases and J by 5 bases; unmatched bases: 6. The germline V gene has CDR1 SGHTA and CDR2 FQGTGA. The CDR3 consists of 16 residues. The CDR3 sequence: CASRQPGLAGTGELFF. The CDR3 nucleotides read TGTGCCAGCAGGCAACCGGGACTAGCGGGAACCGGGGAGCTGTTTTTT.

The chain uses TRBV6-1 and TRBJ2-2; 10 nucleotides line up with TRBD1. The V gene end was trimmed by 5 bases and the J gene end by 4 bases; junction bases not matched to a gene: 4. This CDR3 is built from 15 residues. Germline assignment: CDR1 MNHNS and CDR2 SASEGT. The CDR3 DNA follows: TGTGCCAGCAGTCCGGGACAGGGGAGCACCGGGGAGCTGTTTTTT. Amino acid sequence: CASSPGQGSTGELFF.

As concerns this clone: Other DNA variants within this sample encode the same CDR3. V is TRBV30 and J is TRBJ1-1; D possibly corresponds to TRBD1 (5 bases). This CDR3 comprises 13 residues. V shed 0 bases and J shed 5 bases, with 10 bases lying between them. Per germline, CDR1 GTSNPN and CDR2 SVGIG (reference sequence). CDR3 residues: CAWSVTGGTEAFF. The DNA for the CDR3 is TGTGCCTGGAGTGTAACCGGGGGTACTGAAGCTTTCTTT.

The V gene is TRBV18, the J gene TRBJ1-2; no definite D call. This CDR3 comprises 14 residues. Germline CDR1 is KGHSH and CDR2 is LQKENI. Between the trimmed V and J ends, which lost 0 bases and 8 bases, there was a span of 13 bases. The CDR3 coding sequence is TGTGCCAGCTCACCACCGGGAGAAGTGGGCGGCTACACCTTC. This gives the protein CASSPPGEVGGYTF. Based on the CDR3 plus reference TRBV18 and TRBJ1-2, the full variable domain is NAGVMQNPRHLVRRRGQEARLRCSPMKGHSHVYWYRQLPEEGLKFMVYLQKENIIDESGMPKERFSAEFPKEGPSILRIQQVVRGDSAAYFCASSPPGEVGGYTFGSGTRLTVV.

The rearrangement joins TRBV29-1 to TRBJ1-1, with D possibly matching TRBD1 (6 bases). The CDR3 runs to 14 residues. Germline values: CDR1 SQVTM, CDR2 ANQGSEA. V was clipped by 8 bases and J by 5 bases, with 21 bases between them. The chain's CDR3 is CSSSGPGGVTEAFF. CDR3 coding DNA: TGCAGCTCCTCGGGTCCGGGGGGCGTTACTGAAGCTTTCTTT. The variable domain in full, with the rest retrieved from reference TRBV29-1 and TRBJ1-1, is SAVISQKPSRDICQRGTSLTIQCQVDSQVTMMFWYRQQPGQSLTLIATANQGSEATYESGFVIDKFPISRPNLTFSTLTVSNMSPEDSSIYLCSSSGPGGVTEAFFGQGTRLTVV.

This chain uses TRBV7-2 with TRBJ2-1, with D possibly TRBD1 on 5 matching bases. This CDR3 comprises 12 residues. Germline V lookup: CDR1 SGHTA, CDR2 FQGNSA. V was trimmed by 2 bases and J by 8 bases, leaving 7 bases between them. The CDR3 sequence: CASSLQGYEQFF. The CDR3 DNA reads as TGTGCCAGCAGCTTACAGGGCTATGAGCAGTTCTTC.

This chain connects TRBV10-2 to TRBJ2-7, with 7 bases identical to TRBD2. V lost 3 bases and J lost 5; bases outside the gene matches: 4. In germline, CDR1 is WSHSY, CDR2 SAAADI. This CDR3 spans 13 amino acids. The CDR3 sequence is CASSDGGSDEQYF. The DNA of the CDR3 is TGCGCCAGCAGTGATGGCGGGAGCGACGAGCAGTACTTC.

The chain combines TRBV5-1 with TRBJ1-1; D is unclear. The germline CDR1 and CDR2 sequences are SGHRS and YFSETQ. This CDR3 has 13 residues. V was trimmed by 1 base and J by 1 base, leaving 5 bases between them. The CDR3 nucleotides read TGCGCCAGCAGCTTGATGGCGAACACTGAAGCTTTCTTT. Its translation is CASSLMANTEAFF.